Below, 20 T cell receptor beta chains from the same sample are listed, as sequenced in a study of blood T cell repertoires in COVID-19. The method was immunoSEQ multiplex PCR; TCRdb's version includes in-frame clones alone and lacks a portion of them. The top ten clones hold roughly 2.6% of a sample with 110,000 or so clones, roughly 80% of them seen once. Sequencing was performed on peripheral blood. Receptors originate from a man aged 50 to 59 with acute or convalescent COVID-19.

The chain recombines TRBV6-5 with TRBJ1-5, with a weak D call TRBD1 (5 bases). Germline V gene data show CDR1 as MNHEY and CDR2 as SVGAGI. Trimming cost V 2 bases and J 7 bases, with 15 bases left between them. The CDR3 sequence is 15 residues long. CDR3 DNA: TGTGCCAGCAGTTACGGGGGGAGCGAAGGCCAGCCCCAGCATTTT. Amino acids: CASSYGGSEGQPQHF.

This chain links TRBV12-2 with TRBJ1-2. TRBV12-2 is a documented pseudogene. This CDR3 region has 13 residues. CDR3 protein: CASRARRVYGYTF. In DNA, the CDR3 is TGTGCAAGTCGCGCCCGACGGGTCTATGGCTACACCTTC.

V is TRBV28 and J is TRBJ1-5; 8 positions agree with TRBD1. The CDR3 has 14 amino acids. The trim removed 3 bases at V and 4 bases at J, leaving 2 bases unmatched. Looked up from germline, CDR1 is MDHEN and CDR2 is SYDVKM. CDR3 coding DNA: TGTGCCAGCAGTTTGTGGACAGGGAATCAGCCCCAGCATTTT. This codes for CASSLWTGNQPQHF.

This clone was detected only a few times. The rearrangement uses TRBV27 and TRBJ2-7; possible D gene TRBD2, 5 bases. Germline V gene data show CDR1 as MNHEY and CDR2 as SMNVEV (reference sequence). V lost 5 bases, J lost 2 bases, and 16 bases lay in between. The CDR3 is made up of 15 amino acids. The CDR3 is CASSPLRETAYEQYF. CDR3 nucleotide sequence: TGTGCCAGCAGTCCCTTGAGGGAGACGGCCTACGAGCAGTACTTC.

The V call is TRBV2, the J call TRBJ1-5; TRBD1 matches 7 bases. J lost 7 bases, V lost 6 bases, and 9 bases had no gene match. The CDR3 loop spans 14 amino acids. Germline assignment: CDR1 SNHLY and CDR2 FYNNEI. The CDR3 loop is CASSPGAGGQPQHF. In DNA, the CDR3 is TGTGCCAGCAGCCCTGGGGCAGGGGGGCAGCCCCAGCATTTT.

With respect to this clone: At the DNA level, this CDR3 is encoded by other sequences in the same sample as well. The chain's CDR3 is CASSRDSSGANVLTF. The CDR3 coding sequence is TGTGCCAGTAGTCGAGACAGCTCTGGGGCCAACGTCCTGACTTTC. The chain is built from TRBV19 and TRBJ2-6; D is perhaps TRBD1 (5 bases). The CDR3 consists of 15 residues. Between the trimmed V and J ends, which lost 5 bases and 0 bases, there was a span of 8 bases. From germline, CDR1 is LNHDA and CDR2 SQIVND (reference sequence).

The rearrangement links TRBV7-9 to TRBJ1-1; 7 nucleotides match TRBD1. The junction had 14 bases not matched to a gene; V was cut back by 6 bases and J by 4 bases. The length of the CDR3 is 16 residues. Germline loops: CDR1 SEHNR, CDR2 FQNEAQ (reference sequence). Here the CDR3 reads CASSYQKGARGTEAFF. The CDR3 coding sequence is TGTGCCAGCAGTTACCAAAAGGGGGCGCGGGGCACTGAAGCTTTCTTT.

The chain couples TRBV4-2 to TRBJ1-2; D is uncertain. The ends were cut back, 0 bases at V and 3 bases at J, with 17 bases in the middle. From germline, CDR1 is LGHNA and CDR2 YNFKEQ. This CDR3 contains 17 residues. DNA for the CDR3: TGTGCCAGCAGCCAAGATCTCTACATTCGTCGGGACTATGGCTACACCTTC. As protein: CASSQDLYIRRDYGYTF.

DNA of the CDR3: TGTGCCATCAGTTTAAGACTAGGAGGCGAATCCGAGCAGTACTTC. Translating gives CAISLRLGGESEQYF. The rearrangement uses TRBV10-3 and TRBJ2-7, with TRBD2 as a possible D gene (6 bases). V lost 5 bases and J lost 6, with 20 bases in between. Germline V gene data show CDR1 as ENHRY and CDR2 as SYGVKD. CDR3 size: 15 residues.

V gene TRBV28 combines with J gene TRBJ2-5; 13 bases match TRBD2. V lost 1 base to trimming and J lost 0 bases; unmatched junction nucleotides: 5. This CDR3 is 18 amino acids long. Per the germline V gene, CDR1 is MDHEN and CDR2 is SYDVKM. This CDR3 is CASSLLGLAGQYQETQYF. As DNA, the CDR3 is TGTGCCAGCAGTTTATTGGGACTAGCGGGGCAGTACCAAGAGACCCAGTACTTC.

The V call is TRBV11-2, the J call TRBJ1-2, with 7 bases aligning to TRBD1. J lost 7 bases, V lost 0 bases, and 5 bases had no gene match. This CDR3 spans 14 amino acids. Germline V lookup: CDR1 SGHAT, CDR2 FQNNGV. DNA of the CDR3: TGTGCCAGCAGCTTAGATCGAAGGGGGCCTGGCTACACCTTC. This translates into CASSLDRRGPGYTF.

V and J are TRBV10-3 and TRBJ1-2; 7 nucleotides line up with TRBD1. The CDR3 totals 13 residues. Germline CDR1 is ENHRY and CDR2 is SYGVKD. The J segment lost 8 bases and the V segment lost 7 bases, leaving 10 bases of the junction unmatched. The CDR3 bases are TGTGCCATCAACGCAGGCCAGGGGGGCGGCTACACCTTC. This sequence encodes CAINAGQGGGYTF.

The chain is built from TRBV19 and TRBJ2-3; tentatively, D is TRBD1 (5 bases). CDR3 length: 13 amino acids. CDR1 is LNHDA and CDR2 is SQIVND in the germline V gene (reference sequence). V lost 5 bases and J 3 bases, leaving 9 bases between the germline ends. CDR3 residues: CASSQGATDTQYF. For the CDR3, the DNA is TGTGCCAGTAGTCAAGGGGCAACAGATACGCAGTATTTT.

The J gene is TRBJ2-5, the V gene TRBV11-3; TRBD2 is a possible D gene (5 bases). Deletions cut 5 bases from V and 7 bases from J, with 14 bases between. CDR1 and CDR2 from the germline V gene are SGHNT and YENEEA. This CDR3 spans 13 amino acids. The chain's CDR3 is CASSPGPEGTQYF. Here the CDR3 DNA reads TGTGCCAGCAGCCCCGGGCCCGAGGGGACCCAGTACTTC. Full variable domain (remainder filled in from reference TRBV11-3 and TRBJ2-5): EAGVVQSPRYKIIEKKQPVAFWCNPISGHNTLYWYLQNLGQGPELLIRYENEEAVDDSQLPKDRFSAERLKGVDSTLKIQPAELGDSAVYLCASSPGPEGTQYFGPGTRLLVL.

This chain links TRBV27 with TRBJ1-3, with 10 bases identical to TRBD1. The CDR3 contains 14 residues. With V trimmed by 6 bases and J by 6 bases, 5 bases remained unmatched. Looked up from germline, CDR1 is MNHEY and CDR2 is SMNVEV (reference sequence). DNA for the CDR3: TGTGCCAGCAGCCGAGGGACAGGGGCAAACACCATATATTTT. It is translated as CASSRGTGANTIYF.

The chain has TRBV4-1 and TRBJ1-5, with 7 nucleotides matching TRBD1. Germline V gene lookup returns CDR1 MGHRA and CDR2 YSYEKL. The CDR3 covers 17 residues. J was trimmed by 5 bases and V by 2 bases; bases with no gene match: 12. In nucleotides, the CDR3 is TGCGCCAGCAGCCAATTAAGAGGGGGCGTACGGGATCAGCCCCAGCATTTT. Its translation: CASSQLRGGVRDQPQHF.

This chain joins TRBV10-2 and TRBJ2-5, with 10 bases identical to TRBD2. V gave up 7 bases and J gave up 5 bases; unmatched junction bases: 10. The germline CDR1 and CDR2 sequences are WSHSY and SAAADI. This CDR3 comprises 15 residues. CDR3 residues: CASMGVAGGQETQYF. The DNA for the CDR3 is TGCGCCAGCATGGGGGTAGCGGGGGGCCAGGAGACCCAGTACTTC.

V usage is TRBV28 and J usage is TRBJ2-7; 10 bases align to TRBD2. CDR1 and CDR2 from the germline V gene are MDHEN and SYDVKM. V trimming: 7 bases; J trimming: 4 bases; junction bases outside the gene matches: 10. CDR3 length equals 15 residues. CDR3 sequence: CASTSPSSGSYEQYF. CDR3 nucleotide sequence: TGTGCCAGCACCTCCCCCTCTAGCGGGAGTTACGAGCAGTACTTC. The full variable domain, in which reference TRBV28 and TRBJ2-7 provide the parts outside the CDR3, is DVKVTQSSRYLVKRTGEKVFLECVQDMDHENMFWYRQDPGLGLRLIYFSYDVKMKEKGDIPEGYSVSREKKERFSLILESASTNQTSMYLCASTSPSSGSYEQYFGPGTRLTVT.

The chain is built from TRBV11-2 and TRBJ1-2, with D unclear. Trimming pared 0 bases from V and 2 bases from J, leaving 10 bases between. This CDR3 has 15 residues. The germline CDR1 and CDR2 sequences are SGHAT and FQNNGV. The CDR3 reads CASSLEGSANYGYTF. CDR3 nucleotides: TGTGCCAGCAGCTTAGAGGGGAGCGCGAACTATGGCTACACCTTC.

DNA for the CDR3: TGTGCCAGCAGCTTGCGAGCTAACTATGGCTACACCTTC. Translation: CASSLRANYGYTF. The genes are TRBV5-6 and TRBJ1-2; D gene ambiguous. The germline gives CDR1 SGHDT, CDR2 YYEEEE. V lost 1 base to trimming and J lost 0 bases, with 4 bases between them. The CDR3 extends over 13 amino acids.